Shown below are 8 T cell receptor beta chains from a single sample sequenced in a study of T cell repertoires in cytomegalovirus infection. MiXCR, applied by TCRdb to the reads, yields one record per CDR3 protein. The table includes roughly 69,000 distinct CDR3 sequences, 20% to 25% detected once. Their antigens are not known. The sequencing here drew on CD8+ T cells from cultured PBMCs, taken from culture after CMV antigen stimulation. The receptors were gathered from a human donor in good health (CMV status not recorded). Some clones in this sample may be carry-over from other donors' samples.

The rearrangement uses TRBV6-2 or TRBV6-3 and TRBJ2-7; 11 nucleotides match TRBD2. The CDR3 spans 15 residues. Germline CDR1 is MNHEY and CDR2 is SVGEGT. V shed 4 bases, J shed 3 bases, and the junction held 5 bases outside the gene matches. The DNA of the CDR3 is TGTGCCAGCAGTTTACTAGCGGGGGAGCTCTACGAGCAGTACTTC. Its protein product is CASSLLAGELYEQYF.

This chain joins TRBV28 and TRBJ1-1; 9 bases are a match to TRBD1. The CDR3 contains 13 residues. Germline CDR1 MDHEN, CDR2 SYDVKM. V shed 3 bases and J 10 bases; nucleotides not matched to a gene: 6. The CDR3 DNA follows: TGTGCCAGCAGTTTGTACAGGGGGCTGGGAGCTTTCTTT. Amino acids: CASSLYRGLGAFF.

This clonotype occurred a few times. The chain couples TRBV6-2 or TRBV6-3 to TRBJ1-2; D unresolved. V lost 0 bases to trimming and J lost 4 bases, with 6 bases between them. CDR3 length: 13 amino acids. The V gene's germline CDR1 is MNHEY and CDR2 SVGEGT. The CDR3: CASSYSTSYGYTF. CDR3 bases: TGTGCCAGCAGTTACTCGACAAGCTATGGCTACACCTTC.

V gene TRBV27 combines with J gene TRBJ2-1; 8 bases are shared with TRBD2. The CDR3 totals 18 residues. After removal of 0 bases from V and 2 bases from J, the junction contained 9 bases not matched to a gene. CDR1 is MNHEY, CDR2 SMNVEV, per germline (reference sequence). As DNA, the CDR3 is TGTGCCAGCAGTTTATCGATAGGTAGCGGGGTACCCTACAATGAGCAGTTCTTC. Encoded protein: CASSLSIGSGVPYNEQFF.

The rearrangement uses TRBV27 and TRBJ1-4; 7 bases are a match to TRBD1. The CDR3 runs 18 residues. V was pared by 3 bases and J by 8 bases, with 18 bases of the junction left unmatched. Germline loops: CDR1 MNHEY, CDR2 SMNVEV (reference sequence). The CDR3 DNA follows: TGTGCCAGCAGTTTCCTAACAGGGGAGGGTATGTCGAAGGAAAAACTGTTTTTT. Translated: CASSFLTGEGMSKEKLFF.

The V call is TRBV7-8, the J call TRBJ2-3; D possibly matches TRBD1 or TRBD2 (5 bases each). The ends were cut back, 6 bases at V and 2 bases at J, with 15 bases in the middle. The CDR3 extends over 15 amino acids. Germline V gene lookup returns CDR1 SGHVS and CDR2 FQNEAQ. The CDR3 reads CASRAPGSFTDTQYF. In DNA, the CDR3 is TGTGCCAGCAGGGCCCCAGGGAGTTTCACAGATACGCAGTATTTT.

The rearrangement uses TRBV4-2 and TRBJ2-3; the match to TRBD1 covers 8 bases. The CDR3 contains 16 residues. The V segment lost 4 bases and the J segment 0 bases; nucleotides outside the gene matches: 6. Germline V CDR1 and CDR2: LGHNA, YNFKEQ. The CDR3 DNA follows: TGTGCCAGCAGCCTTCGGACAGGGTCTAGCACAGATACGCAGTATTTT. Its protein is CASSLRTGSSTDTQYF.

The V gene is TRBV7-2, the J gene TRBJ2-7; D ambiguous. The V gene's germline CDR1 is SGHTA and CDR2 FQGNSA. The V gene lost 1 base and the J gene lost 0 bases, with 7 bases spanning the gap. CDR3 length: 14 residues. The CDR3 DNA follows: TGTGCCAGCAGCTTAGTCGGACCCTCCTACGAGCAGTACTTC. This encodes CASSLVGPSYEQYF. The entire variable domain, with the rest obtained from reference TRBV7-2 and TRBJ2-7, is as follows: GAGVSQSPSNKVTEKGKDVELRCDPISGHTALYWYRQSLGQGLEFLIYFQGNSAPDKSGLPSDRFSAERTGGSVSTLTIQRTQQEDSAVYLCASSLVGPSYEQYFGPGTRLTVT.